This TCR beta chain was sequenced in a study of memory CD4+ T cells and cytomegalovirus serostatus (dated by TCRdb to the late 2010s). Context from the whole study: The 35 or so healthy Belgian adults in the cohort included 9 who were CMV seropositive and about 24 who were CMV seronegative. The study sequenced CD4+ memory TCRbeta repertoires of a Belgian cohort with known cytomegalovirus serostatus to replicate a published TCR-based CMV serostatus classifier. Findings and caveats that apply to the study as a whole: Results were interpreted as suggesting that the CMV-associated TCR signature is largely present in the CD4+ memory repertoire. Unlike the original study, which covered naive and memory CD4+ and CD8+ populations, the Belgian study sequenced only CD4+CD45RO+ memory cells. Among the 150 to 200 previously reported CMV-associated TCRbeta sequences, some 70 showed up in the CD4+ memory repertoires, with each one found in between one and five individuals. For predicting CMV serostatus, the median bootstrapped AUC was approximately 0.95 using the original framework and roughly 0.91 using a US-trained random forest. On the Belgian cohort, the classifier built on the original framework reached a median bootstrapped AUC of about 0.95, with a 95% CI of 0.76-1.00.

Single viable CD3+CD4+CD8-CD45RO+ cells were sorted as memory CD4+ T cells on a FACSAria II. CMV serostatus was assessed using a Roche Elecsys assay, by which serum IgG against CMV pp150, pp28, p38 and p52 was detected. Following thawing, total CD4+ T cells were enriched through positive selection using CD4 magnetic microbeads. The samples came from a different study that was designed specifically to examine the CD4+ T cell memory repertoire. Peripheral blood mononuclear cells were isolated and cryopreserved following standard operating procedures; serum was stored at -80 °C. CD3-PerCP (BW264/56), CD4-APC (RPA-T4), CD45RO-PE (UCHT1) and CD8-Pacific Orange (3B5) antibodies were used for staining, and non-viable cells were excluded with Sytox blue. Genomic DNA was extracted from sorted cells with the Quick-DNA Microprep Kit. Amplification of TCRbeta DNA was done with the immunoSEQ hsTCRbeta kit, following the protocol from the manufacturer. An Illumina MiSeq instrument was used to sequence the TCRbeta libraries. In the authors' own workflow: Removing out-of-frame sequences left a few million distinct TCRbeta sequences, an average of around 67,000 per individual. Each individual was scored by the count of about 150 previously reported CMV-associated TCRbeta sequences and the total productive distinct TCRbeta count. A beta-binomial model was reimplemented in Python, and random forests from scikit-learn, run with default parameters, were trained on data from the US cohort. Classifier performance on the Belgian cohort was reported as the median AUC with percentile confidence intervals calculated over 10,000 bootstrap iterations. TCRdb re-hosts the immuneACCESS table, in-frame sequences only. Its copies lack some clones; in the studies checked, an unresolved V gene accounts for under half of them, and the cause for the rest is not known. That table supplies the V and J calls and clone size; D and trimming were determined from the DNA. The sample contains tens of thousands of clones, around 76% of them found a single time. Roughly 5% of the sample goes to the ten largest clones.

Relative to germline, V is 5 bases shorter and J is 9 bases shorter, with 14 bases between their ends. Measured from the cysteine to the phenylalanine, the CDR3 is 13 residues long. Just CDR3 DNA is preserved here, 39 bases in frame from base 1. Reading the germline V gene gives CDR1 MDHEN and CDR2 SYDVKM. As regards this clone: Its antigen remains undetermined. No per-base quality is available; no much larger clone lies one base away.

This clonotype was obtained from an adult in good health and CMV-seropositive. The specimen sequenced was memory CD4+ T cells from blood. The chain uses TRBV28 and TRBJ2-1; the D segment could be TRBD2, given 5 matching bases. The CDR3: CASSPPDRGEQFF. The bases are TGTGCCAGCAGTCCCCCTGACCGGGGTGAGCAGTTCTTC. Where the CDR3 stops, the reference TRBV28 and TRBJ2-1 genes take over; the full variable domain is DVKVTQSSRYLVKRTGEKVFLECVQDMDHENMFWYRQDPGLGLRLIYFSYDVKMKEKGDIPEGYSVSREKKERFSLILESASTNQTSMYLCASSPPDRGEQFFGPGTRLTVL.